This TCR beta chain originates from a study of T cell repertoires in cytomegalovirus infection. In the study overall: HLA-B-restricted CMV epitopes that are well studied were used alongside recently identified HLA-C-restricted ones. From public TCR beta signatures came an indication of both CMV infection and matching HLA type.

Points from the study as a whole: People with CMV and the relevant HLA were identified by cumulative public TCR beta family frequency. Ex vivo, HLA-C-restricted CMV-specific TCR beta clonotypes prevailed over the rest of the response.

This clonotype was seen repeatedly, ten times or more. The antigen is unknown. From the reads, TCRdb called clonotypes with MiXCR, one entry per CDR3 protein. The data contain approximately 260,000 distinct CDR3 sequences, approximately 22% of them singletons. In germline, CDR1 is SGHTA, CDR2 FQGNSA. The CDR3 is 16 residues long. After removal of 5 bases from V and 7 bases from J, the junction contained 11 bases not matched to a gene. This TCR was recovered from a human donor in good health (CMV status not recorded). Some clones in this sample may be carry-over from other donors' samples. The V call is TRBV7-2, the J call TRBJ2-2; 9 nucleotides match TRBD2. Here the sequenced sample was cultured PBMCs, taken from culture after CMV antigen stimulation. The CDR3 DNA is TGTGCCAGCAGCCTCTCCACTAGCGGGTATGGCGGGGAGCTGTTTTTT. It yields the protein CASSLSTSGYGGELFF.